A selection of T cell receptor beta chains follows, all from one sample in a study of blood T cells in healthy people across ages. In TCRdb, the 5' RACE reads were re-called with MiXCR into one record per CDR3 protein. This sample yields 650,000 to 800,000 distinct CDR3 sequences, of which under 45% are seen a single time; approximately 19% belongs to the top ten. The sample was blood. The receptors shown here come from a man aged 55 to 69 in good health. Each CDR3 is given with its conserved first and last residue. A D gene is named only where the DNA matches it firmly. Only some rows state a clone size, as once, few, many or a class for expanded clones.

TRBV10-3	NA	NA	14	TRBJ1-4	CAIRAEATNEKLFF	TGTGCCATCAGGGCAGAAGCAACTAATGAAAAACTGTTTTTT
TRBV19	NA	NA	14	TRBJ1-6	CASSIGTSNSPLHF	TGTGCCAGTAGTATAGGGACATCCAATTCACCCCTCCACTTT
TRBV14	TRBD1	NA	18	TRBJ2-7	CASSQVASRDRFGHEQYF	TGTGCCAGCAGCCAGGTCGCTTCCAGGGACAGGTTTGGCCACGAGCAGTACTTC
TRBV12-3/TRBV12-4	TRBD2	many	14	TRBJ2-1	CASRLAGGLNEQFF	TGTGCCAGCAGACTAGCGGGGGGGTTAAATGAGCAGTTCTTC
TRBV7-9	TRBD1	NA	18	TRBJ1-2	CASSSPPGQGTSNYGYTF	TGTGCCAGCAGCTCCCCACCGGGACAGGGGACCTCCAACTATGGCTACACCTTC
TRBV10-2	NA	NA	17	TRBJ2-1	CASSDWRAGPKSNEQFF	TGCGCCAGCAGTGATTGGAGAGCGGGCCCCAAAAGCAATGAGCAGTTCTTC
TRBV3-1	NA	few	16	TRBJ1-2	CASSQSRGRVGYGYTF	TGTGCCAGCAGCCAATCCAGGGGCAGGGTCGGCTATGGCTACACCTTC
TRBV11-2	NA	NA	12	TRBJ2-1	CASSLVPTEQFF	TGTGCCAGCAGCTTAGTGCCGACAGAGCAGTTCTTC
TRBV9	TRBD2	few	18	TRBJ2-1	CASSVAPLAGGSYNEQFF	TGTGCCAGCAGCGTAGCTCCCTTAGCGGGGGGCTCCTACAATGAGCAGTTCTTC
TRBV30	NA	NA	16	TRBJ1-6	CAGSTGSGSYNSPLHF	TGTGCCGGCTCGACAGGCTCGGGCTCCTATAATTCACCCCTCCACTTT
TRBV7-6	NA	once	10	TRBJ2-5	CARGYETQYF	TGTGCCAGAGGGTATGAGACCCAGTACTTC
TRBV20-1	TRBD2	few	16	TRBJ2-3	CSHALSLAGGKDTQYF	TGCAGTCATGCTCTCTCTCTAGCGGGTGGTAAGGATACGCAGTATTTT
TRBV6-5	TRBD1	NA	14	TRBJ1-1	CASSSGTGSWEAFF	TGTGCCAGCAGCTCCGGGACAGGGTCTTGGGAAGCTTTCTTT
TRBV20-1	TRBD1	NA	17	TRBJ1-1	CSARDWQGQGDVGEAFF	TGCAGTGCTAGAGATTGGCAAGGACAGGGGGATGTCGGTGAAGCTTTCTTT
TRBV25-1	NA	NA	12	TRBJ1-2	CASRVELDGYTF	TGTGCCAGCAGGGTCGAGCTCGATGGCTACACCTTC
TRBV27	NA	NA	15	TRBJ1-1	CASSLWWGEDTEAFF	TGTGCCAGCAGTTTATGGTGGGGCGAGGACACTGAAGCTTTCTTT
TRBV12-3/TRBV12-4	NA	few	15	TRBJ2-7	CASSSGGTASYEQYF	TGTGCCAGCAGTTCAGGGGGGACTGCCTCCTACGAGCAGTACTTC
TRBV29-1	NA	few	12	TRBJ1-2	CSVEAENYGYTF	TGCAGCGTTGAGGCTGAGAACTATGGCTACACCTTC
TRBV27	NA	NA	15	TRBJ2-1	CASREGALRLDEQFF	TGTGCCAGCAGGGAGGGGGCCTTACGGTTGGATGAGCAGTTCTTC
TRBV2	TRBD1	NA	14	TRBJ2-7	CASSVGGTTYEQYF	TGTGCCAGCAGTGTAGGGGGCACCACCTACGAGCAGTACTTC
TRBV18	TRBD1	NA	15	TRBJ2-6	CASSIQGDGANVLTF	TGTGCCAGCTCGATACAGGGGGATGGGGCCAACGTCCTGACTTTC
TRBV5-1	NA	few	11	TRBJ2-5	CASSWGAEQYF	TGCGCCAGCAGCTGGGGAGCAGAGCAGTACTTC
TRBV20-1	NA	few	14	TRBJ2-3	CSARVAVSTDTQYF	TGCAGTGCTAGAGTAGCGGTTAGCACAGATACGCAGTATTTT
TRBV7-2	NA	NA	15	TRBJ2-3	CASSLNSIAGDTQYF	TGTGCCAGCAGCTTAAACTCTATCGCGGGAGATACGCAGTATTTT
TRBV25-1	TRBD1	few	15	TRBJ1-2	CASSAGTGGHYGYTF	TGTGCCAGCAGTGCCGGGACAGGGGGCCACTATGGCTACACCTTC
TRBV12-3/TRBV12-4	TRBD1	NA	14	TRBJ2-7	CAIPLDRRTYEQYF	TGTGCCATCCCCCTGGACAGGAGGACCTACGAGCAGTACTTC
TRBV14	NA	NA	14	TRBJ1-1	CASSLGPEETEAFF	TGTGCCAGCAGCCTTGGGCCAGAGGAAACTGAAGCTTTCTTT
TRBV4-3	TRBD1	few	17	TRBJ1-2	CASSQDLEDRGWGGYTF	TGCGCCAGCAGCCAAGATTTGGAGGACAGGGGGTGGGGTGGCTACACCTTC
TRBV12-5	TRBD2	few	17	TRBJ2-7	CASGLVPGRGRSYEQYF	TGTGCTAGTGGTTTGGTACCCGGGAGGGGTCGTTCCTACGAGCAGTACTTC
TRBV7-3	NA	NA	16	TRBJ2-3	CASSTGRGLRTDTQYF	TGTGCCAGCAGCACAGGACGAGGCCTTCGCACAGATACGCAGTATTTT
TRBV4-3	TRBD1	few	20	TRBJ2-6	CASSPYRRGTGGPGANVLTF	TGCGCCAGCAGCCCCTATCGCCGGGGGACAGGGGGACCTGGGGCCAACGTCCTGACTTTC
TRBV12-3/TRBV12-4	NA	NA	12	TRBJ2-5	CASSYTGRAQYF	TGTGCCAGCAGCTACACGGGTAGGGCCCAGTACTTC
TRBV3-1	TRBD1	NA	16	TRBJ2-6	CASSQERGLGANVLTF	TGTGCCAGCAGCCAAGAGAGGGGGCTCGGGGCCAACGTCCTGACTTTC
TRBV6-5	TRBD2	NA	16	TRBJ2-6	CASSSGGVSGANVLTF	TGTGCCAGCAGTTCGGGGGGGGTCTCTGGGGCCAACGTCCTGACTTTC
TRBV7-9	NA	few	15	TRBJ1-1	CASSLVSSTNTEAFF	TGTGCCAGCAGCTTAGTGTCCAGTACTAACACTGAAGCTTTCTTT
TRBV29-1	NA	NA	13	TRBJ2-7	CSARDGSYNEQYF	TGCAGCGCCCGGGACGGCTCCTACAATGAGCAGTACTTC
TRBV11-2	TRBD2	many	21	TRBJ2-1	CASSLGTSANPRSYSYNEQFF	TGTGCCAGCAGCTTGGGCACTAGCGCCAACCCCCGGAGTTACTCCTACAATGAGCAGTTCTTC
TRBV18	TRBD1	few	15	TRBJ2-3	CASSETGTGGEAQYF	TGTGCCAGCTCGGAAACCGGGACAGGGGGTGAAGCGCAGTATTTT
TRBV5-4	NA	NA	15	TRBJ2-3	CASSSDRRSTDTQYF	TGTGCCAGCAGTTCTGACAGACGAAGCACAGATACGCAGTATTTT
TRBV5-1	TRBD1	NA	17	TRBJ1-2	CASSPGAGQGKNYGYTF	TGCGCCAGCAGCCCGGGGGCGGGACAGGGGAAGAACTATGGCTACACCTTC
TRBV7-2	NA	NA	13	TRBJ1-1	CATTLSLHTEAFF	TGTGCCACTACACTCAGCCTACACACTGAAGCTTTCTTT
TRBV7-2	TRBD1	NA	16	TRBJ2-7	CASSFPGTASSYEQYF	TGTGCCAGCAGCTTCCCCGGGACAGCGTCCTCCTACGAGCAGTACTTC
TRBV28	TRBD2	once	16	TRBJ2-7	CASSLIWGGEKSEQYF	TGTGCCAGCAGTTTAATCTGGGGGGGGGAAAAGAGTGAGCAGTACTTC
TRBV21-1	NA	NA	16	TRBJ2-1	CASSQRTGHGYNEQFF	TGTGCCAGCAGCCAGCGGACAGGGCACGGTTACAATGAGCAGTTCTTC
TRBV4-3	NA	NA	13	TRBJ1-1	CASSQDAQLGAFF	TGCGCCAGCAGCCAAGATGCCCAGTTGGGCGCTTTCTTT
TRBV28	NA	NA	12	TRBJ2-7	CASSSKIYEQYF	TGTGCCAGCAGTTCGAAAATCTACGAGCAGTACTTC